This T cell receptor beta chain appears in the sequencing data of a study of monozygotic twins with inflammatory bowel disease. Findings and limits, study-wide: Immunosuppressive treatment differences may have increased patient repertoire variability. Repertoire similarity matched across concordant and discordant twins, perhaps owing to limited power. The authors found no support for a single strong IBD-associated signal or clonotype.

The CDR3 totals 16 residues. Germline-derived CDR1 and CDR2 are SGDLS and YYNGEE. Points on this clonotype: The antigen remains undetermined.

TCRdb re-called the 5' RACE reads and catalogs CDR3 proteins one per entry, DNA excluded. This sample's clone table lists 150,000 to 200,000 distinct CDR3 sequences. The chain combines TRBV9 with TRBJ2-3; TCRdb's assignment of TRBD2 cannot be checked, as there is no DNA. Sequencing was carried out using blood. This sequence originates from a human donor with ulcerative colitis or Crohn's disease, or a healthy co-twin of an affected twin (not recorded which). The CDR3 here is CASSPASGRSTDTQYF.